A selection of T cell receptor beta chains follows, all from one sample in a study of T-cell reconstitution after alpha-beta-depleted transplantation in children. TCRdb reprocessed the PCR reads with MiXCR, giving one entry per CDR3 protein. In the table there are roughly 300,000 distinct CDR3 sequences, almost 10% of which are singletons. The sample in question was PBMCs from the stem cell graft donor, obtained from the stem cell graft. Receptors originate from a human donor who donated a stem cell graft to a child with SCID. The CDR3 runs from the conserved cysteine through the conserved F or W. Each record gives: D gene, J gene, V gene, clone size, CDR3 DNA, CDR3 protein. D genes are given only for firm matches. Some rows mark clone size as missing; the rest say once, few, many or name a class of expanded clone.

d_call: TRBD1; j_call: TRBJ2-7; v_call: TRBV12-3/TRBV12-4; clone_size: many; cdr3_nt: TGTGCCAGCAGAGGACAGGGGACCTACTACGAGCAGTACTTC; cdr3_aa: CASRGQGTYYEQYF
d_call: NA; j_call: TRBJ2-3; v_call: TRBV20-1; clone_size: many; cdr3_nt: TGCAGTGCTAGTTCGCAGGGCCGCACAGATACGCAGTATTTT; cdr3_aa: CSASSQGRTDTQYF
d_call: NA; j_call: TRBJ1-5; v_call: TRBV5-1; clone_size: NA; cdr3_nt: TGCGCCAGCAGACCGACAGATTATAGCAATCAGCCCCAGCATTTT; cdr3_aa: CASRPTDYSNQPQHF
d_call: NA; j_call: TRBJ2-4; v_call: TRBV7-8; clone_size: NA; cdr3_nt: TGTGCCAGCAGCTTATTGAGCCGACTAGGGATGGCCAAAAACATTCAGTACTTC; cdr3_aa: CASSLLSRLGMAKNIQYF
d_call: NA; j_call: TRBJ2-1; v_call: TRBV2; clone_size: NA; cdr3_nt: TGTGCCAGCTGGGCCCGACAGAGCTCCTACAATGAGCAGTTCTTC; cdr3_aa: CASWARQSSYNEQFF
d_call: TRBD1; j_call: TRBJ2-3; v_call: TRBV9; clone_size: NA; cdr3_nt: TGTGCCAGCAGCACTCAGACAGGGGCCTACACAGATACGCAGTATTTT; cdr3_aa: CASSTQTGAYTDTQYF
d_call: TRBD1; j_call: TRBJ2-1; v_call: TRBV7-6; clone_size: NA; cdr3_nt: TGTGCCAGCAGCTCCCGGGACAGGGCGGACAATGAGCAGTTCTTC; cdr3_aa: CASSSRDRADNEQFF
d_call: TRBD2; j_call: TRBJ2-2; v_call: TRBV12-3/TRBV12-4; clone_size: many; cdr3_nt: TGTGCCAGCAGTTTAGACGGGGGGGCCACCGGGGAGCTGTTTTTT; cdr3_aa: CASSLDGGATGELFF
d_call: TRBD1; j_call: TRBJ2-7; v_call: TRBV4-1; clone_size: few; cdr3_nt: TGCGCCAGCAGCCAAGTAAACAGGGGCTACGAGCAGTACTTC; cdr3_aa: CASSQVNRGYEQYF
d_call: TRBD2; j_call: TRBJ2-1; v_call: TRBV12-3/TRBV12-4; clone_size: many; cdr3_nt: TGTGCCAGCAGTTTCCGGGGGGGTAGGAATGAGCAGTTCTTC; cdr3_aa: CASSFRGGRNEQFF
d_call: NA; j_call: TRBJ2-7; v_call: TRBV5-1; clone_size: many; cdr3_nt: TGTGCCAGCAGTTTACAGGGCTACGAGCAGTACTTC; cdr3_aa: CASSLQGYEQYF
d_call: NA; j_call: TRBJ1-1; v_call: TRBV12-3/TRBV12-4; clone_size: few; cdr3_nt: TGTGCCAGCCGTCTCTTCGGGGGGGAAACTGAAGCTTTCTTT; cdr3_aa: CASRLFGGETEAFF
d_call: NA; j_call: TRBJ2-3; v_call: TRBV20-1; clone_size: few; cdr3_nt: TGCAGTGCGATCGACTCGGGACATACGCAGTATTTT; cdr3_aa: CSAIDSGHTQYF
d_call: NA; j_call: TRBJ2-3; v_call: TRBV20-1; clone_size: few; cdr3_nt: TGCAGTGCTCCCTGGGGGGGCGGGTCGATCACAGATACGCAGTATTTT; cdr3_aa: CSAPWGGGSITDTQYF
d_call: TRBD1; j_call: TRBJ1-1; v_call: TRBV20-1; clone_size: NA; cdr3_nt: TGCAGTGCTAGAGTGGGACAGGGATTGCCTGAAGCTTTCTTT; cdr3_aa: CSARVGQGLPEAFF
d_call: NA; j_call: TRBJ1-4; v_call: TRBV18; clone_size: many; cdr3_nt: TGTGCCAGCTCACCGCTGACAGGAATTAATGAAAAACTGTTTTTT; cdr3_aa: CASSPLTGINEKLFF
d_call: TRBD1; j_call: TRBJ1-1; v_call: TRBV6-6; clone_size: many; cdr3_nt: TGTGCCAGCAGTGCAGGGGGCACTGAAGCTTTCTTT; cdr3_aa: CASSAGGTEAFF
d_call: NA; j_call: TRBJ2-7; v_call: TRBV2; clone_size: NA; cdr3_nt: TGTGCCACCAGGACAGAGTTTTACGAGCAGTACTTC; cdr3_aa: CATRTEFYEQYF
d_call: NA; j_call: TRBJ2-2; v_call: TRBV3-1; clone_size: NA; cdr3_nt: TGTGCCAGCAGCCACCACACCGGGGAGCTGTTTTTT; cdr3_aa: CASSHHTGELFF
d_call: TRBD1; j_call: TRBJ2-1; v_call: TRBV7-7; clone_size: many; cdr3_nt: TGTGCCGTCGGGACAGGAGAGAACAATGAGCAGTTCTTC; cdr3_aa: CAVGTGENNEQFF
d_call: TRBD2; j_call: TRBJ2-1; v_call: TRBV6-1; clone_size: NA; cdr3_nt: TGTGCCAGCAGTGAGGGGTTAGCGGGGGGGTCTACCAGCTCCTACAATGAGCAGTTCTTC; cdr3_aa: CASSEGLAGGSTSSYNEQFF
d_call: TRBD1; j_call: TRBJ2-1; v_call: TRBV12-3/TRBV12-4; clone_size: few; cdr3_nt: TGTGCCAGCAGTTTATGGCCCGAAATGTACAGGGGATTTAATGAGCAGTTCTTC; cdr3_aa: CASSLWPEMYRGFNEQFF
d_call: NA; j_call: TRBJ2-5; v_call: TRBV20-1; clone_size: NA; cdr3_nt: TGCAGTGCTAGAGATCATCGGGGATCCCAAGAGACCCAGTACTTC; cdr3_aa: CSARDHRGSQETQYF
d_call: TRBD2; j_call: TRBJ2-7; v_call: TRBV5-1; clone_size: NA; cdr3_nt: TGCGCCAGCAGCCCCCTTCCTAGCGGGGGCACTTACGAGCAGTACTTC; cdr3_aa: CASSPLPSGGTYEQYF
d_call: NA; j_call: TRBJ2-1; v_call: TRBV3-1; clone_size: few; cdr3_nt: TGTGCCAGCAGCCCCCACCAGCTGAGAGAATACAATGAGCAGTTCTTC; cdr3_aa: CASSPHQLREYNEQFF
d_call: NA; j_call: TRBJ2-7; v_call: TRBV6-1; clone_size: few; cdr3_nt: TGTGCCAGCAGTCCTGGGCCCGCCGGCGAGCAGTACTTC; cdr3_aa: CASSPGPAGEQYF
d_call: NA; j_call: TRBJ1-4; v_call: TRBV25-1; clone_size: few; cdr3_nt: TGTGCCAGCAGTGACGATTTTGGTAATGAAAAACTGTTTTTT; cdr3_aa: CASSDDFGNEKLFF
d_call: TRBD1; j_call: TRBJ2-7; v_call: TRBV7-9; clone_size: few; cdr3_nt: TGTGCCAGCAGCTTAGAGGACAGGGGGCTTTACTTC; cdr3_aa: CASSLEDRGLYF
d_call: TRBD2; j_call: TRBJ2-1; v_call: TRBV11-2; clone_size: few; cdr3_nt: TGTGCCAGCAGCCTAGCGGGGGCCTACACCGAGCAGTTCTTC; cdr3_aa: CASSLAGAYTEQFF
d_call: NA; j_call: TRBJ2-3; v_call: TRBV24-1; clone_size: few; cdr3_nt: TGTGCCACCAGTGACCCCGACAGTAACACAGATACGCAGTATTTT; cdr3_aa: CATSDPDSNTDTQYF
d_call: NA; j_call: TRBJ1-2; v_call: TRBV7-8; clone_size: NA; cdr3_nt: TGTGCCAGCAGCTTAGGGGGAGCTAACTATGGCTACACCTTC; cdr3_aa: CASSLGGANYGYTF
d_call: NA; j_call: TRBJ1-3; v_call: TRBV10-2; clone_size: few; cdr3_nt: TGCGCCAGCAGTGACCCGAGTTTCTCTGGAAACACCATATATTTT; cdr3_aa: CASSDPSFSGNTIYF
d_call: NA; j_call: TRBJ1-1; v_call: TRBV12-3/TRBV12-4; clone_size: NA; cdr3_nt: TGTGCCAGCAGTTTAGGCACACGGCCGAACACTGAAGCTTTCTTT; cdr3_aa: CASSLGTRPNTEAFF
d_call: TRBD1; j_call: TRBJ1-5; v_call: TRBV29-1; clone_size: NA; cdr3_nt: TGCAGCGTCTCAAACGGACAGGGCAGCAATCAGCCCCAGCATTTT; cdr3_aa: CSVSNGQGSNQPQHF
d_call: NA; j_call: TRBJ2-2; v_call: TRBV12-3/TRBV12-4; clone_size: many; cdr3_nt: TGTGCCAGCAGTAAAATAGGGGGCACCGGGGAGCTGTTTTTT; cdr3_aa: CASSKIGGTGELFF
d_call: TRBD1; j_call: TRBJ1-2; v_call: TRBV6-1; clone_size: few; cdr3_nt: TGTGCCAGCAGGTTGACAGGGCGCGATGGCTACACCTTC; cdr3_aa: CASRLTGRDGYTF
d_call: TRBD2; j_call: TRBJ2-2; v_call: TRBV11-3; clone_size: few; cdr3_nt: TGTGCCAGCAGCTTAATTTCTAGCGGGTACACCGGGGAGCTGTTTTTT; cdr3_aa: CASSLISSGYTGELFF
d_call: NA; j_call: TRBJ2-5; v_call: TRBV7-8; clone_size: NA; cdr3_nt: TGTGCCAGCAGCTTAAACAGTGAAGAGACCCAGTACTTC; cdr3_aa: CASSLNSEETQYF
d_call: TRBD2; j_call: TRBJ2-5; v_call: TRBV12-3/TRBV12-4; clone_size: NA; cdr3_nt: TGTGCCAGCAGTGCTCCGGGACTAGCGGGGGGCATTGCCCAGTACTTC; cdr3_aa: CASSAPGLAGGIAQYF
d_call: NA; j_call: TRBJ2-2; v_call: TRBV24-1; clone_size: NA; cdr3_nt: TGTGCCACCAGTGACCAGGGCTTCGGCGGGGAGCTGTTTTTT; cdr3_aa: CATSDQGFGGELFF
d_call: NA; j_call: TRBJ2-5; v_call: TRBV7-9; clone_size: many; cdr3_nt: TGTGCCAGCAGCTTAGACAGGAGGGAGACCCAGTACTTC; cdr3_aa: CASSLDRRETQYF
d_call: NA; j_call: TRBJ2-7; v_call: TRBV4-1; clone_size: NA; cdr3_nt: TGCGCCAGCAGCCAAGGGAGACGAGGGGGAATCTCCTACGAGCAGTACTTC; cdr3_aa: CASSQGRRGGISYEQYF
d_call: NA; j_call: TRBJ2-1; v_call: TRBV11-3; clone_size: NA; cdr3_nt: TGTGCCAGCAGCCGGGGCAACAATGAGCAGTTCTTC; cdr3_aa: CASSRGNNEQFF
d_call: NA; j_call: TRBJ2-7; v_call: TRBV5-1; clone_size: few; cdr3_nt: TGCGCCAGCAGATGGGACAACTCCTACGAGCAGTACTTC; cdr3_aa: CASRWDNSYEQYF
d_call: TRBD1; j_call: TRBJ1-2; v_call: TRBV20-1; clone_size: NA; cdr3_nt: TGCAGTAGCGGACAGGGGGGTTATGGCTACACCTTC; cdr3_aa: CSSGQGGYGYTF
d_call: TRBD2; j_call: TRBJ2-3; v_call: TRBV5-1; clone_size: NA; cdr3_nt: TGCGCCAGCAGCTCGGGACTAGCGGGGGGCAACCTGCCTAGCACAGATACGCAGTATTTT; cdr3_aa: CASSSGLAGGNLPSTDTQYF